The rows below give T cell receptor beta chains drawn from one sample of a study of cytomegalovirus exposure and HLA in healthy donors. Sequenced by immunoSEQ multiplex PCR; TCRdb stores in-frame clones only, minus some. The sample carries about 160,000 clones, roughly 75% recorded once. Material: PBMCs. These receptor sequences come from a female donor in good health and CMV-seronegative. CDR3s include the opening cysteine and the closing phenylalanine or tryptophan. A D gene is named only where the DNA matches it firmly. A row's size may be missing; if present it is once, few, many or a size class.

j_gene	abundance	d_gene	v_gene	CDR3nt	CDR3aa
TRBJ2-2	.	TRBD2	TRBV10-3	TGTGCCATCAAGACTAGCGGGGGGCCGCGGGAGCTGTTTTTT	CAIKTSGGPRELFF
TRBJ2-7	.	.	TRBV6-5	TGTGCCAGCAGTTCGGTCTACGAGCAGTACTTC	CASSSVYEQYF
TRBJ2-3	few	TRBD2	TRBV5-1	TGCGCCAGCCGCCTTGACGGGGGGGGCGAAGATACGCAGTATTTT	CASRLDGGGEDTQYF
TRBJ2-7	.	TRBD2	TRBV5-4	TGTGCCAGCAGCTTAGCGGGGAGCTCCTACGAGCAGTACTTC	CASSLAGSSYEQYF
TRBJ1-1	.	.	TRBV7-8	TGTGCCAGCAGCCTCAATCAGGGTTGGACTGAAGCTTTCTTT	CASSLNQGWTEAFF
TRBJ1-5	.	.	TRBV7-8	TGTGCCAGCAGCTTAGGACAGACAATCTTTAGCAATCAGCCCCAGCATTTT	CASSLGQTIFSNQPQHF
TRBJ2-7	.	.	TRBV11-2	TGTGCCAGCAGTTACAGGGACGAGCAGTACTTC	CASSYRDEQYF
TRBJ1-3	.	.	TRBV5-1	TGCGCCAGCAGCTTGAGCCCAGCGAGCTCTGGAAACACCATATATTTT	CASSLSPASSGNTIYF
TRBJ2-3	.	.	TRBV7-2	TGTGCCAGCAGCAGACCCCCGGGGAGGGATACGCAGTATTTT	CASSRPPGRDTQYF
TRBJ1-2	.	.	TRBV28	TGTGCCAGCAGCCCGGGCAGGGCGGGAGGCTACACCTTC	CASSPGRAGGYTF
TRBJ2-1	.	TRBD1	TRBV7-8	TGTGCCAGCAGCTTAGTGCTCCGGGACAGGGGTCCCAATGAGCAGTTCTTC	CASSLVLRDRGPNEQFF
TRBJ2-7	.	TRBD1	TRBV7-9	TGTGCCAGCAGCTCCTCCCAACGGACAGGGTACGAGCAGTACTTC	CASSSSQRTGYEQYF
TRBJ2-3	.	TRBD2	TRBV28	TGTGCCAGCAACCCGGCTAGCGGGAGGAGGGGGGTAGGAGATACGCAGTATTTT	CASNPASGRRGVGDTQYF
TRBJ1-1	few	TRBD1	TRBV14	TGTGCCAGCAGGGAGGGGGCTGGTGAAGCTTTCTTT	CASREGAGEAFF
TRBJ2-7	.	TRBD1	TRBV7-9	TGTGCCAGCAGCTTACCTACCGACAGGGACGAGCAGTACTTC	CASSLPTDRDEQYF
TRBJ2-1	.	TRBD1	TRBV6-4	TGTGCCAGCCCCGGGGGACAGGGGGGGTACAATGAGCAGTTCTTC	CASPGGQGGYNEQFF
TRBJ2-1	.	.	TRBV9	TGTGCCAGCAGCGTAGCTGGAGGGTGGAATGAGCAGTTCTTC	CASSVAGGWNEQFF
TRBJ1-2	few	TRBD1	TRBV7-9	TGTGCCAGCAGCTCTACAGGGGCCTTACTTTTTAACTATGGCTACACCTTC	CASSSTGALLFNYGYTF
TRBJ1-2	.	.	TRBV27	TGTGCCAGCCAGGGGAGGGGTGGCTACACCTTC	CASQGRGGYTF
TRBJ2-7	.	.	TRBV7-9	TGTGCCAGCAGCCGCCGAGCGGAAAGCTCCTACGAGCAGTACTTC	CASSRRAESSYEQYF
TRBJ1-1	.	.	TRBV9	TGTGCCAGCAGCCTACTAGGCGGTGGAATAATGAACACTGAAGCTTTCTTT	CASSLLGGGIMNTEAFF
TRBJ1-2	.	.	TRBV15	TGTGCCACCAGCAGAGAATTGTCGGCAGGGTTCGGCTACACCTTC	CATSRELSAGFGYTF
TRBJ1-5	.	.	TRBV6-5	TGTGCCAGCAGTTACCGGGGGGGGTGTGGCAATCAGCCCCAGCATTTT	CASSYRGGCGNQPQHF
TRBJ1-5	.	.	TRBV4-2	TGTGCCAGCAGCCAAGACAGGTACCCCGCCGGCAATCAGCCCCAGCATTTT	CASSQDRYPAGNQPQHF
TRBJ1-4	.	.	TRBV30	TGTGCCTGGAGTGTACCGGGGTTCTTTAATGAAAAACTGTTTTTT	CAWSVPGFFNEKLFF
TRBJ2-7	.	.	TRBV7-9	TGTGCCAGCAGCTCGGCGGGCAGGGGACCCTACGAGCAGTACTTC	CASSSAGRGPYEQYF
TRBJ1-2	.	TRBD1	TRBV4-2	TGTGCCAGCAGCCAACGGACAGGGGTTCAAGGCTACACCTTC	CASSQRTGVQGYTF
TRBJ2-7	.	.	TRBV7-9	TGCGCCAGCAACAACTACTACGAGCAGTACTTC	CASNNYYEQYF
TRBJ1-1	.	TRBD1	TRBV5-4	TGTGCCAGCAGCTTACGACAGGGTAGGAACACTGAAGCTTTCTTT	CASSLRQGRNTEAFF
TRBJ1-2	few	.	TRBV20-1	TGCAGTGCTAGAGAGGGCGGGGGCTACACCTTC	CSAREGGGYTF
TRBJ1-6	.	TRBD1	TRBV28	TGTGCCAGCCTTCGGGACAGGGGATCACCCCTCCACTTT	CASLRDRGSPLHF